Listed below are T cell receptor beta chains from one sample, sequenced in a study of T-cell reconstitution after alpha-beta-depleted transplantation in children. TCRdb ran MiXCR on the PCR reads and lists one entry per CDR3 protein. This table has some 200,000 distinct CDR3 sequences, roughly 9.1% appearing once. The sample was PBMCs, mostly from graft donor cells, taken 360 days after TCRalphabeta/CD19-depleted stem cell transplant. These receptors came from a male patient aged 2 to 10 who had a stem cell transplant for acute myeloid leukemia, so the T cells may come from the graft donor. CDR3s include the opening cysteine and the closing phenylalanine or tryptophan. Each record gives: D gene, J gene, clone size, V gene, CDR3 DNA, CDR3 protein. A D gene is named only where the DNA matches it firmly. Size tells how often a clone was seen (once, few, many) or the class of an expanded clone, and some rows leave it out.

D gene: TRBD1
J gene: TRBJ2-7
clone size: NA
V gene: TRBV7-2
CDR3 DNA: TGTGCCAGCAGCCCAACAGGGGGCATCGACGAGCAGTACTTC
CDR3 protein: CASSPTGGIDEQYF

D gene: NA
J gene: TRBJ2-7
clone size: NA
V gene: TRBV6-5
CDR3 DNA: TGTGCCAGCAGTTACCGGGGCGACTACGAGCAGTACTTC
CDR3 protein: CASSYRGDYEQYF

D gene: NA
J gene: TRBJ1-1
clone size: many
V gene: TRBV29-1
CDR3 DNA: TGCAGCGCCGCTGTTATTTGGGACACTGAAGCTTTCTTT
CDR3 protein: CSAAVIWDTEAFF

D gene: TRBD2
J gene: TRBJ2-7
clone size: NA
V gene: TRBV3-1
CDR3 DNA: TGTGCCAGCAGCCAAGATGGCGGGAGAGGCTACGAGCAGTACTTC
CDR3 protein: CASSQDGGRGYEQYF

D gene: TRBD2
J gene: TRBJ2-5
clone size: NA
V gene: TRBV7-6
CDR3 DNA: TGTGCCAGCAGCTTACCCGCGGGACTAGCGGGTCGAGAGACCCAGTACTTC
CDR3 protein: CASSLPAGLAGRETQYF

D gene: TRBD1
J gene: TRBJ2-1
clone size: few
V gene: TRBV5-1
CDR3 DNA: TGCGCCAGCACAGGACAGGGATCCTACAATGAGCAGTTCTTC
CDR3 protein: CASTGQGSYNEQFF

D gene: TRBD1
J gene: TRBJ2-7
clone size: NA
V gene: TRBV28
CDR3 DNA: TGTGCCAGCAGTTTAGAGGGACAGGGCTACGAGCAGTACTTC
CDR3 protein: CASSLEGQGYEQYF

D gene: NA
J gene: TRBJ1-4
clone size: NA
V gene: TRBV7-2
CDR3 DNA: TGTGCCAGCAGCTTAAACGGGGGGAACGAAAAACTGTTTTTT
CDR3 protein: CASSLNGGNEKLFF

D gene: TRBD2
J gene: TRBJ2-3
clone size: many
V gene: TRBV27
CDR3 DNA: TGTGCCAGCAGTTTCCACCTGACTAGCGGAGTCAGCACAGATACGCAGTATTTT
CDR3 protein: CASSFHLTSGVSTDTQYF

D gene: TRBD2
J gene: TRBJ2-3
clone size: few
V gene: TRBV5-1
CDR3 DNA: TGCGCCAGCAGCGAGCGGGAGGGCAGTAGCACAGATACGCAGTATTTT
CDR3 protein: CASSEREGSSTDTQYF

D gene: NA
J gene: TRBJ2-5
clone size: few
V gene: TRBV20-1
CDR3 DNA: TGCAGTGCTAGAGATCCCCAGCTACCTGAAGAGACCCAGTACTTC
CDR3 protein: CSARDPQLPEETQYF

D gene: TRBD2
J gene: TRBJ2-2
clone size: few
V gene: TRBV7-7
CDR3 DNA: TGTGCTAGCAGCTTAAGTCAGGTCGCTAGCGGGACCGGGGAGCTGTTTTTT
CDR3 protein: CASSLSQVASGTGELFF

D gene: TRBD1
J gene: TRBJ2-1
clone size: few
V gene: TRBV25-1
CDR3 DNA: TGTGCCAGCAGAGCCACCGGGACAGGGAGCTACAATGAGCAGTTCTTC
CDR3 protein: CASRATGTGSYNEQFF

D gene: NA
J gene: TRBJ1-5
clone size: few
V gene: TRBV12-3/TRBV12-4
CDR3 DNA: TGTGCCAGCAGCCCGGCTTATAGCAATCAGCCCCAGCATTTT
CDR3 protein: CASSPAYSNQPQHF

D gene: NA
J gene: TRBJ2-7
clone size: many
V gene: TRBV4-3
CDR3 DNA: TGCGCCAGCAGCCAAGGCCTACGGGGCCTAGAGTACTTC
CDR3 protein: CASSQGLRGLEYF

D gene: TRBD1
J gene: TRBJ1-3
clone size: few
V gene: TRBV5-1
CDR3 DNA: TGCGCCAGCAGCGATTACCTCGGGACAGACAGCTCTGGAAACACCATATATTTT
CDR3 protein: CASSDYLGTDSSGNTIYF

D gene: NA
J gene: TRBJ2-1
clone size: few
V gene: TRBV21-1
CDR3 DNA: TGTGCCAGCAGCAAAGCGCCCCGCCAGGGGGTTCAGTACAATGAGCAGTTCTTC
CDR3 protein: CASSKAPRQGVQYNEQFF

D gene: NA
J gene: TRBJ2-7
clone size: NA
V gene: TRBV4-1
CDR3 DNA: TGCGCCAGCAGCCAAGACCCTTCCGCCAGGACCCCCTACGAGCAGTACTTC
CDR3 protein: CASSQDPSARTPYEQYF

D gene: TRBD2
J gene: TRBJ2-1
clone size: NA
V gene: TRBV7-2
CDR3 DNA: TGTGCCAGCAGCTTAATTGGACTAGCGGTCAACAATGAGCAGTTCTTC
CDR3 protein: CASSLIGLAVNNEQFF

D gene: TRBD2
J gene: TRBJ2-7
clone size: many
V gene: TRBV20-1
CDR3 DNA: TGCAGTGCTCCGAGCGGGATGGCGACCTACGAGCAGTACTTC
CDR3 protein: CSAPSGMATYEQYF

D gene: TRBD2
J gene: TRBJ2-7
clone size: NA
V gene: TRBV12-3/TRBV12-4
CDR3 DNA: TGTGCCACTGCCCTTAGCGGGAGCATAAACGAGCAGTACTTC
CDR3 protein: CATALSGSINEQYF

D gene: NA
J gene: TRBJ2-1
clone size: many
V gene: TRBV9
CDR3 DNA: TGTGCCAGCAGCGTAGGGTCAGGGCTGTACAATGAGCAGTTCTTC
CDR3 protein: CASSVGSGLYNEQFF

D gene: TRBD2
J gene: TRBJ2-1
clone size: NA
V gene: TRBV5-1
CDR3 DNA: TGCGCCAGCAGCTTGGGAGGACTAGCTCCCTACAATGAGCAGTTCTTC
CDR3 protein: CASSLGGLAPYNEQFF

D gene: NA
J gene: TRBJ2-7
clone size: NA
V gene: TRBV15
CDR3 DNA: TGTGCCACCGCCTGGGGTCAGGACTACGAGCAGTACTTC
CDR3 protein: CATAWGQDYEQYF

D gene: TRBD2
J gene: TRBJ2-7
clone size: few
V gene: TRBV7-2
CDR3 DNA: TGTGCCAGCAGCTCCAAGCGGGAGGTTTCCTACGAGCAGTACTTC
CDR3 protein: CASSSKREVSYEQYF

D gene: NA
J gene: TRBJ2-4
clone size: many
V gene: TRBV12-3/TRBV12-4
CDR3 DNA: TGTGCCAGCAGTTCGGACGTAGCCAAAAACATTCAGTACTTC
CDR3 protein: CASSSDVAKNIQYF

D gene: TRBD2
J gene: TRBJ2-7
clone size: few
V gene: TRBV10-3
CDR3 DNA: TGTGCCATCAGTGGGGCTAGCGGGAGCGGTTCCGAGCAGTACTTC
CDR3 protein: CAISGASGSGSEQYF

D gene: TRBD1
J gene: TRBJ2-5
clone size: many
V gene: TRBV5-1
CDR3 DNA: TGCGCCAGCAGCTTCGACAGGGGAGAGACCCAGTACTTC
CDR3 protein: CASSFDRGETQYF